This section outlines one T cell receptor (beta chain) sequence together with its context. The target antigen is unknown. The protocol was immunoSEQ multiplex PCR, while the TCRdb copy is restricted to in-frame clones and leaves out a portion. The sample contains roughly 120,000 clones, approximately 96% of which appear only once. This specimen comes from a study of graft-versus-host responses after intestinal transplantation. Across the whole study: Every one of the recipients received anti-thymocyte globulin induction and afterwards took tacrolimus and steroids for about 3 years.

Notes on the study in general: Recipient-marrow GvH clones were detected, some having first appeared in ileum or blood.

Germline V gene lookup returns CDR1 SEHNR and CDR2 FQNEAQ (reference sequence). The CDR3 loop spans 12 amino acids. V lost 5 bases to trimming and J lost 7 bases, with 11 bases between them. V gene TRBV7-9 combines with J gene TRBJ1-2; D gene unclear. This clonotype was sampled from a human donor who received an intestinal transplant. The source was unstimulated CD8+ T cells sorted from spleen or lymph node cells, collected before intestinal transplant. CDR3: CASSPGGSGYTF. CDR3 DNA: TGTGCCAGCAGCCCTGGAGGATCTGGCTACACCTTC.